This T cell receptor beta chain was identified in a study of low-dose radiotherapy and immunotherapy resistance in tumors. In the study overall: Individuals in Cohort 2 had 1 Gy per fraction every two weeks, adding up to 13 Gy over 26 weeks. Aspirin 300 mg, taken orally and daily, was given to patients for four cycles from cycle 1 day 1.

Along with nivolumab and ipilimumab, donors received aspirin, low-dose cyclophosphamide and low-dose radiotherapy. Advanced solid tumors lacking tumor-infiltrating lymphocytes characterized eligible patients. The CDR3 totals 17 residues. Per the germline V gene, CDR1 is SGHDN and CDR2 is FVKESK. V was trimmed by 3 bases and J by 5 bases, leaving 22 bases between them. cDNA synthesis used a TRAV/TRBV-specific primer set for both chains. TCRs underwent roughly 19 PCR cycles of amplification with a constant-region primer and V-primer adapter. Via MiXCR, TCRdb re-called the reads, giving one row per CDR3 protein. The table lists some 13,000 distinct CDR3 sequences, approximately 68% of them singletons, with about 4.9% in the top ten.

This receptor was obtained from a human donor with advanced metastatic prostate, ovarian, gallbladder or colorectal cancer (not recorded which). This table probably holds off-target reads from a library built for another chain. This chain connects TRBV14 to TRBJ1-2; D might be TRBD1 (5 bases). CDR3 residues: CASSQFLRDAGGYGYTF. The CDR3 DNA reads TGTGCCAGCAGCCAGTTTTTGAGGGACGCCGGTGGATATGGCTACACCTTC. Filled out from reference TRBV14 and TRBJ1-2, the complete variable domain reads EAGVTQFPSHSVIEKGQTVTLRCDPISGHDNLYWYRRVMGKEIKFLLHFVKESKQDESGMPNNRFLAERTGGTYSTLKVQPAELEDSGVYFCASSQFLRDAGGYGYTFGSGTRLTVV.